This TCR beta chain was sequenced for a study of OX40 agonist ivuxolimab in advanced cancers. The overall study: Clinicians treated patients with ivuxolimab, an agonistic anti-OX40 (CD134) antibody. One patient with hepatocellular carcinoma and two with cutaneous melanoma, three in all, had partial responses. Study-level results: Compared with CD4+, CD8+ T cells on average had more expanded clones.

Comment on this clone: The antigen is undetermined.

Germline V gene sequence: CDR1 SEHNR, CDR2 FQNEAQ (reference sequence). The CDR3 spans 15 residues. The germline V and J ends were trimmed by 4 bases and 0 bases, with 13 bases remaining between them. Here immunoSEQ multiplex PCR was the method, and the copy in TCRdb shows in-frame clones only, minus some. Seen here are about 98,000 clones, around 88% observed once, and the top ten hold 0.5%. This sequence originates from an adult with an advanced solid tumor such as melanoma, head and neck, liver or kidney cancer. Sequencing used CD4+ or CD8+ T cells sorted from blood, obtained in a trial of the OX40 agonist ivuxolimab. The chain is built from TRBV7-9 and TRBJ2-7; a weak D match, TRBD2 (6 bases). CDR3: CASSSRRVSSYEQYF. The CDR3 DNA follows: TGTGCCAGCAGCTCAAGGAGGGTGAGCTCCTACGAGCAGTACTTC.